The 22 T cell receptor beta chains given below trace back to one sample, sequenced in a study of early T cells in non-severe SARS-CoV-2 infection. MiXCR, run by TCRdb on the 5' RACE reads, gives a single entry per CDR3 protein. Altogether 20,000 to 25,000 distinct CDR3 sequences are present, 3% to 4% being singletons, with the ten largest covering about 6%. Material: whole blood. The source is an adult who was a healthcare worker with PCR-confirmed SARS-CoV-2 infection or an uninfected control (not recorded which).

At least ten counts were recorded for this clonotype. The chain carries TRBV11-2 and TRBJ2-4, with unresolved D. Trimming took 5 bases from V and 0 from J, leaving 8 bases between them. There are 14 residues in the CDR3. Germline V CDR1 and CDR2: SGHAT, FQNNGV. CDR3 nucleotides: TGTGCCAGCAGCGCTGTCTTAGCCAAAAACATTCAGTACTTC. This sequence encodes CASSAVLAKNIQYF.

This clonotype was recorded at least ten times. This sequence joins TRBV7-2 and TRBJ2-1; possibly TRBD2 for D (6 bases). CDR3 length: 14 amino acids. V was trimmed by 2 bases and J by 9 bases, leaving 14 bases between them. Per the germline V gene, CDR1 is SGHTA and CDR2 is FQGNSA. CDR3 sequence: CASSLMAGSGEQFF. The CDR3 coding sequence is TGTGCCAGCAGCTTAATGGCGGGAAGCGGTGAGCAGTTCTTC.

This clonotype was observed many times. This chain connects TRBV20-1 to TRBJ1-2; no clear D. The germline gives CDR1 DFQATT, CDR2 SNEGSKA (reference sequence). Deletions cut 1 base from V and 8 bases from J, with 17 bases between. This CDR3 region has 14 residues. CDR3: CSARALYGTRGYTF. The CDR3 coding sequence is TGCAGTGCTAGAGCTCTCTACGGAACTCGGGGCTACACCTTC.

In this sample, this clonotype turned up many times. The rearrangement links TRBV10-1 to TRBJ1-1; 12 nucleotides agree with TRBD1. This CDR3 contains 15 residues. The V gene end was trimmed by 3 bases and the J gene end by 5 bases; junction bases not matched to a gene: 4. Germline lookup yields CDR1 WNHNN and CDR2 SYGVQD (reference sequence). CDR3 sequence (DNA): TGCGCCAGCAGTGATTTGGGACAGGGGGCTACTGAAGCTTTCTTT. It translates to CASSDLGQGATEAFF.

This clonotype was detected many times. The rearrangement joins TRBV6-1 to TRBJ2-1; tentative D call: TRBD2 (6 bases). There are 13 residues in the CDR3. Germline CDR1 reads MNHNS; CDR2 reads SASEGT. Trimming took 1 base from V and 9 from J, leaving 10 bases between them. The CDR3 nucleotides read TGTGCCAGCAGTGAAGTAAGGGGAGGTGAGCAGTTCTTC. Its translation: CASSEVRGGEQFF.

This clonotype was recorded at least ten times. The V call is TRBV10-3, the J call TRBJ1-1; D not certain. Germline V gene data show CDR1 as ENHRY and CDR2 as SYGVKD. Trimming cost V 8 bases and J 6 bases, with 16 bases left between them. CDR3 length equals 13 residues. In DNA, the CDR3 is TGTGCCATCGGGGTGGCAGGCGGGGCTGAAGCTTTCTTT. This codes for CAIGVAGGAEAFF.

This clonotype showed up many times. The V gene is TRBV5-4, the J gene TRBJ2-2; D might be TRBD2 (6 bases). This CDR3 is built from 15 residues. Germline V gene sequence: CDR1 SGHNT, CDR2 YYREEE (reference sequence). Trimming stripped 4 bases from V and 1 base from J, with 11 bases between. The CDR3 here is CASSPGTQNTGELFF. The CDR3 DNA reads TGTGCCAGCAGCCCCGGGACTCAGAACACCGGGGAGCTGTTTTTT.

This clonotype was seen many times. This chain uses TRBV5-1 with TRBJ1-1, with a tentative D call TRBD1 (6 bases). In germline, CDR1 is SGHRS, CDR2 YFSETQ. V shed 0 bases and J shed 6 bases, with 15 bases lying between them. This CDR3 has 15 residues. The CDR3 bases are TGCGCCAGCAGCTTGGAGGGGGGCCAGGTAGCTGAAGCTTTCTTT. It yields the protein CASSLEGGQVAEAFF.

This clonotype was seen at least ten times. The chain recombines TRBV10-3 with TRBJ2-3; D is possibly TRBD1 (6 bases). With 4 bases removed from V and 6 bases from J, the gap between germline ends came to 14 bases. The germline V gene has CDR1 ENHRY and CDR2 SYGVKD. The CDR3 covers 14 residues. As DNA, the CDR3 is TGTGCCATCAGTGGGGGGCATCGAGGGGATACGCAGTATTTT. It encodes CAISGGHRGDTQYF.

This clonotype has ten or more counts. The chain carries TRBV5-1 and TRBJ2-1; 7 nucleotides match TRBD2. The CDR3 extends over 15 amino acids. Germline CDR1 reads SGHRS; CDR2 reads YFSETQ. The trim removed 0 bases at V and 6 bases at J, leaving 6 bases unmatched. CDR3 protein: CASSLVAGVGNEQFF. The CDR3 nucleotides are TGCGCCAGCAGCTTGGTTGCGGGGGTCGGCAATGAGCAGTTCTTC.

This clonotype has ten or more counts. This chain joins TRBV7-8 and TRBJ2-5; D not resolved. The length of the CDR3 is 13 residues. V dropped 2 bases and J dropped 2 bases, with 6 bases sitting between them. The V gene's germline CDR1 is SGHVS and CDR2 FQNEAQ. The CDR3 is CASSLLVQETQYF. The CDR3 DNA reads TGTGCCAGCAGCTTACTCGTGCAAGAGACCCAGTACTTC.

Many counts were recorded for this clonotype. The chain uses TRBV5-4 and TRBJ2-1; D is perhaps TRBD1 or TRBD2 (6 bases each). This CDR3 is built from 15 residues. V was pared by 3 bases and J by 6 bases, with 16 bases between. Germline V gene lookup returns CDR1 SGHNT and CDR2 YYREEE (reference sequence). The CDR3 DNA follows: TGTGCCAGCAGCTGGGAGGTGGGGGGCCCCAATGAGCAGTTCTTC. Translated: CASSWEVGGPNEQFF.

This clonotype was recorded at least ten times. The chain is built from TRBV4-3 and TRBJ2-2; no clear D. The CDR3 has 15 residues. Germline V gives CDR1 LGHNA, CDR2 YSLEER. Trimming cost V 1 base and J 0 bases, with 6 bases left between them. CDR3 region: CASSQVGSNTGELFF. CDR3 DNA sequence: TGCGCCAGCAGCCAAGTAGGGTCGAACACCGGGGAGCTGTTTTTT.

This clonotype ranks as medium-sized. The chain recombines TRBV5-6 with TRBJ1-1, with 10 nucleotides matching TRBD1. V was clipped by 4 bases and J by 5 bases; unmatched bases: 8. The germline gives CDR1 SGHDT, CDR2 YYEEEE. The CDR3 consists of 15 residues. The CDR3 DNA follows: TGTGCCAGCAGCCTGACAGGGGGCGCGGGAACTGAAGCTTTCTTT. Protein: CASSLTGGAGTEAFF.

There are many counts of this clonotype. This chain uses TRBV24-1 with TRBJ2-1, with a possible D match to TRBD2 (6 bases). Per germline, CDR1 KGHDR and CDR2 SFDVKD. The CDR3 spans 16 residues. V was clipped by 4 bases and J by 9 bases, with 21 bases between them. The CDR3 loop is CATSDQTRISSGEQFF. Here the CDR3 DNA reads TGTGCCACCAGTGACCAGACTAGGATTTCTTCGGGTGAGCAGTTCTTC.

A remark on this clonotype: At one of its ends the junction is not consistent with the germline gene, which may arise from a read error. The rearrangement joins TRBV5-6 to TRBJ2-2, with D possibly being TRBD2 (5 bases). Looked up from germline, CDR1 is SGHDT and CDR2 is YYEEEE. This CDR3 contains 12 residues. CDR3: CAGSLDWRELFF. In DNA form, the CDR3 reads TGTGCCGGCAGCTTGGACTGGAGGGAGCTGTTTTTT. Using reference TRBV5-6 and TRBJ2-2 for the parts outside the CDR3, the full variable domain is DAGVTQSPTHLIKTRGQQVTLRCSPKSGHDTVSWYQQALGQGPQFIFQYYEEEERQRGNFPDRFSGHQFPNYSSELNVNALLLGDSALYLCAGSLDWRELFFGEGSRLTVL.

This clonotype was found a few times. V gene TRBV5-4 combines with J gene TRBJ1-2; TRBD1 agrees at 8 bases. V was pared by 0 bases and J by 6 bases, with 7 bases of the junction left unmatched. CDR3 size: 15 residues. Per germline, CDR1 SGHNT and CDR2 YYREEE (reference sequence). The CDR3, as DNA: TGTGCCAGCAGCTTGGGCCCAGGGGGCGGGAATGGCTACACCTTC. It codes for CASSLGPGGGNGYTF.

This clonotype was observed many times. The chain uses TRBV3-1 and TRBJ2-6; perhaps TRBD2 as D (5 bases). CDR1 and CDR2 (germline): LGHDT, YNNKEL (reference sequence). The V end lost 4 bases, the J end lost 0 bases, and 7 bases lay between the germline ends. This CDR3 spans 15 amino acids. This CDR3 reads CASSRGLSGANVLTF. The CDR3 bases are TGTGCCAGCAGCCGCGGACTCTCTGGGGCCAACGTCCTGACTTTC.

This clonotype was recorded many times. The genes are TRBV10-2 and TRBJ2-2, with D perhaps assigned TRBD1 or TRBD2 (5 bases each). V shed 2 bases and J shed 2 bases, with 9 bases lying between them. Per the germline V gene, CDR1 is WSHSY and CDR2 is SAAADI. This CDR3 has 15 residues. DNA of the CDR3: TGCGCCAGCAGTGAGACGGGACGAAACACCGGGGAGCTGTTTTTT. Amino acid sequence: CASSETGRNTGELFF.

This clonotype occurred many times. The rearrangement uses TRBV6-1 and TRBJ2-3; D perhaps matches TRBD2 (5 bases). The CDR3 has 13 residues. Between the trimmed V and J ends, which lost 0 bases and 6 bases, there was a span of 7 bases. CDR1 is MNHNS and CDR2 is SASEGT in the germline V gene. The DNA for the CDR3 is TGTGCCAGCAGTGAAGCGGAGGTGGATACGCAGTATTTT. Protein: CASSEAEVDTQYF.

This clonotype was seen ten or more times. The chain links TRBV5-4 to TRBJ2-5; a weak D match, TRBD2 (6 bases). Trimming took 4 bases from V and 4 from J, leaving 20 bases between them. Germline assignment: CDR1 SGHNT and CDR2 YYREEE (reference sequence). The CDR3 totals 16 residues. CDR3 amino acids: CASSRDGGAQLETQYF. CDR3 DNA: TGTGCCAGCAGCCGGGACGGGGGAGCGCAGTTAGAGACCCAGTACTTC.

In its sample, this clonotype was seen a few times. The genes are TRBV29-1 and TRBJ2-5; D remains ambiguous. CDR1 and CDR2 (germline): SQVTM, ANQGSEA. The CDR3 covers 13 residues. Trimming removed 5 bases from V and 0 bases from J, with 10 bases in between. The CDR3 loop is CSVHNRNQETQYF. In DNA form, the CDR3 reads TGCAGCGTTCATAACCGAAACCAAGAGACCCAGTACTTC.